The clone carrying this T cell receptor (beta chain) was detected ten times or more. Trimming shortened V by 4 bases and J by 6 bases, and 12 bases separated the two germline ends. CDR3 length: 13 residues. No patient received treatment before thyroid surgery. The sample comes from a study of metastatic and nonmetastatic thyroid tumors. MiXCR was used by TCRdb to re-call the PCR reads. Here the sample spans about 82,000 clones, under 15% being singletons. The receptor's source is a female donor with papillary thyroid cancer or a benign thyroid nodule (not recorded which). Some clones in this sample may be carry-over from other donors' samples. Sequenced: tumor tissue. The V and J genes are TRBV12-3 or TRBV12-4 and TRBJ1-2; a weak D match, TRBD1 (5 bases). The CDR3 nucleotides are TGTGCCAGCAGTTCACCAGGGAACCATGGCTACACCTTC. This gives the protein CASSSPGNHGYTF.